What follows describes a single T cell receptor beta chain. This CDR3 region has 13 residues. The V and J ends lost 3 bases and 3 bases, in that order; junction bases with no gene match: 0. Per germline, CDR1 SGHNT and CDR2 YENEEA. The sample belongs to a study of blood T cell repertoires in COVID-19. Looking at the study overall: Whether acute or convalescent, the COVID-19 samples came from the United States, Italy and Spain. PBMCs, B-cell-depleted T cells, or T cells were the source of the cDNA or gDNA that made up the material.

Study processing details: Reference gene primers were amplified, and this amplification served to estimate nucleated cell counts. Clones were read by immunoSEQ multiplex PCR, and TCRdb kept only the in-frame ones, dropping some. V, J and clone size derive from that table, while D and trimming were established from the DNA sequence. This sample has 70,000 or so clones, with around 83% found just once. The chain links TRBV11-3 to TRBJ2-3, with 7 nucleotides matching TRBD2. This receptor was taken from a man between 65 and 79 years old with active COVID-19. Material: peripheral blood. The DNA for the CDR3 is TGTGCCAGCAGCTTGGGGGGGACAGATACGCAGTATTTT. It yields the protein CASSLGGTDTQYF.